These 7 T cell receptor beta chains were sequenced from one sample in a study of cytomegalovirus exposure and HLA in healthy donors. The PCR contained 60 Vbeta and 13 Jbeta primers. Assay used: immunoSEQ multiplex PCR; TCRdb lists only in-frame clones, some missing. The table has approximately 120,000 clones, roughly 81% seen once. The sequenced sample consisted of PBMCs. These receptors came from a woman aged 30 to 39 in good health and CMV-seronegative.

The V call is TRBV30, the J call TRBJ2-1, with 8 nucleotides matching TRBD1. CDR3 size: 13 residues. After removal of 4 bases from V and 9 bases from J, the junction contained 8 bases not matched to a gene. Per the germline V gene, CDR1 is GTSNPN and CDR2 is SVGIG (reference sequence). CDR3 region: CAWNFDRGGEQFF. The DNA for the CDR3 is TGTGCCTGGAACTTTGACAGGGGAGGTGAGCAGTTCTTC.

This chain connects TRBV27 to TRBJ2-5; 7 nucleotides agree with TRBD1. CDR1 is MNHEY, CDR2 SMNVEV, per germline (reference sequence). The CDR3 is made up of 16 amino acids. V lost 5 bases, J lost 4 bases, and 13 bases stayed unmatched. The CDR3 loop is CASSRSDRDRRETQYF. The CDR3 nucleotides read TGTGCCAGCAGTAGATCAGACAGGGACCGCCGAGAGACCCAGTACTTC.

The chain has TRBV11-3 and TRBJ1-2; possibly TRBD1 for D (5 bases). V gave up 3 bases and J gave up 2 bases, with 7 bases separating them. The germline V gene encodes CDR1 SGHNT and CDR2 YENEEA. The CDR3 loop spans 13 amino acids. CDR3 sequence reads: CASSFRGNYGYTF. CDR3 DNA sequence: TGTGCCAGCAGCTTTAGGGGAAACTATGGCTACACCTTC.

V usage is TRBV11-2 and J usage is TRBJ1-1; D is uncertain. V lost 5 bases to trimming and J lost 0 bases, with 13 bases between them. Germline V gene lookup returns CDR1 SGHAT and CDR2 FQNNGV. This CDR3 comprises 15 residues. This CDR3 is CASSIYTSLNTEAFF. The DNA of the CDR3 is TGTGCCAGCAGCATATACACAAGTTTGAACACTGAAGCTTTCTTT.

The V and J genes are TRBV6-5 and TRBJ1-5, with a weak D call TRBD1 (6 bases). Trimming removed 2 bases from V and 3 bases from J, with 8 bases in between. CDR1 and CDR2 (germline): MNHEY, SVGAGI. This CDR3 spans 14 amino acids. The CDR3 DNA reads as TGTGCCAGCAGTTACGACAGGTTCAATCAGCCCCAGCATTTT. Translating it yields CASSYDRFNQPQHF.

In its sample, this clone was seen once. The CDR3 loop is CASSYSRASGGNEQYF. The CDR3 nucleotides are TGTGCCAGCAGTTACTCGAGGGCTAGCGGGGGGAACGAGCAGTACTTC. V is TRBV6-5 and J is TRBJ2-7, with 11 bases identical to TRBD2. The CDR3 loop spans 16 amino acids. Looked up from germline, CDR1 is MNHEY and CDR2 is SVGAGI. Germline trimming cut 0 bases from V and 5 bases from J; bases unmatched to any gene: 6.

CDR3 region: CASSYHPRGSNYGYTF. CDR3 DNA: TGTGCCAGCAGTTACCACCCTCGGGGGTCTAACTATGGCTACACCTTC. The chain uses TRBV6-5 and TRBJ1-2, with D possibly being TRBD1 (5 bases). Germline V CDR1 and CDR2: MNHEY, SVGAGI. Trimming removed 2 bases from V and 0 bases from J, with 13 bases in between. This CDR3 contains 16 residues.